This TCR beta chain comes out of a study of Ad26.COV2.S vaccination and SARS-CoV-2 variants. General observations from the study: Placebo recipients and vaccine recipients were similar in non-spike TCR breadth.

Treatment given: 15 to 20 received Ad26.COV2.S at low or high dose, single or two shots; a few received placebo; per-sample allocation not given. Material that was analyzed had been drawn on day 63 after the first vaccine or placebo injection. To note about this clone: Its antigen is not identified.

V trimming: 0 bases; J trimming: 4 bases; junction bases outside the gene matches: 11. CDR3 length: 18 residues. From germline, CDR1 is SNHLY and CDR2 FYNNEI. Assay used: immunoSEQ multiplex PCR; TCRdb lists only in-frame clones, some missing. There are around 450,000 clones in the sample; 85% to 90% occur only once, and 3.6% lies in the top ten. The sample in question was peripheral blood, obtained in a trial of Ad26.COV2.S vaccine versus placebo. V and J are TRBV2 and TRBJ1-1, with 10 bases fitting TRBD1. This receptor was identified in a person aged 18-60 years who received the Ad26.COV2.S COVID-19 vaccine or a placebo. CDR3 nucleotides: TGTGCCAGCAGTGAAGCCCCTCCGGGACAGGGGTTTTCCACTGAAGCTTTCTTT. Its protein product is CASSEAPPGQGFSTEAFF.